This T cell receptor beta chain appears in the sequencing data of a study of blood T cell repertoires in COVID-19. Whole-study context: Acute-phase and convalescent COVID-19 samples originated in the United States, Italy and Spain. From T cells, B-cell-depleted T cells, or PBMCs came the material, which was cDNA or gDNA.

Germline CDR1 reads SGHTA; CDR2 reads FQGNSA. The V gene lost 5 bases and the J gene lost 3 bases, with 20 bases spanning the gap. This CDR3 is built from 18 residues. This clone was found once. Methods used by the authors: The authors estimated nucleated cell counts from reference gene primer amplification. Produced via immunoSEQ multiplex PCR; TCRdb's table is partial and in-frame only. V and J calls and clone size are those listed in that table; D and trimming were worked out from the DNA. This table holds around 62,000 clones, roughly 90% found once. The source is a woman aged 60-75 years with acute or convalescent COVID-19. Material for sequencing was peripheral blood. The V gene is TRBV7-2, the J gene TRBJ2-6, with D possibly TRBD1 on 5 matching bases. CDR3 protein: CASSPVIREQVGANVLTF. CDR3 sequence (DNA): TGTGCCAGCAGCCCTGTAATCAGGGAACAGGTTGGGGCCAACGTCCTGACTTTC.